The entry below gives a single T cell receptor (beta chain) sequence along with its context. The data stem from a study of blood T cell repertoires in COVID-19. Across the study: Sites across the United States, Italy and Spain contributed samples from acute and convalescent COVID-19.

Assay: immunoSEQ multiplex PCR; the TCRdb copy retains only in-frame clones and omits some. The table records about 190,000 clones, less than 90% of them present only once. The germline gives CDR1 KGHSH, CDR2 LQKENI. The CDR3 contains 15 residues. Germline trimming cut 2 bases from V and 6 bases from J; bases unmatched to any gene: 9. The sample consisted of peripheral blood. The source is a human donor in a cohort sampled during active COVID-19. The chain recombines TRBV18 with TRBJ1-1; 7 positions match TRBD1. The CDR3 DNA reads as TGTGCCAGCTCACCAACCCGACAGGGATTGGCTGAAGCTTTCTTT. As protein: CASSPTRQGLAEAFF.